This entry describes one T cell receptor beta chain. This record belongs to a study of sequential checkpoint blockade in melanoma. The wider study: First-line arms were nivolumab then ipilimumab, or the reverse, randomized 1:1. After both sequences, patients received maintenance nivolumab.

The treatment: randomized to nivolumab then ipilimumab (arm A) or the reverse (arm B). No patient had prior DNA-damaging chemotherapy. PBMC sorting kept live CD3+CD8+ cells without CD19 or CD56. The assay was immunoSEQ multiplex PCR, and TCRdb's table has in-frame clones only and misses some. The sample includes fewer than 35,000 clones, about three quarters of them seen just once. The CDR3 is 12 amino acids. The ends were cut back, 6 bases at V and 2 bases at J, with 8 bases in the middle. Germline CDR1 is MNHEY and CDR2 is SVGAGI. Specimen: CD8+ T cells sorted from blood (inferred from file names), collected from a patient given nivolumab and ipilimumab in sequence. The chain joins TRBV6-5 to TRBJ2-7, with D possibly TRBD1 on 6 matching bases. This TCR came from a human donor with melanoma. The CDR3 here is CASRQGPYEQYF. CDR3 coding DNA: TGTGCCAGCAGACAGGGCCCCTACGAGCAGTACTTC.